This note documents a single TCR beta chain sequence. Its antigen is still unknown. The data were produced by immunoSEQ multiplex PCR, yet TCRdb's version contains in-frame clones alone and is incomplete. The data show fewer than 6,000 clones, 60% to 85% seen once. Either unselected PBMC or bead-purified CD4+, CD4+CD8+, CD57+ or CD56+ cells were sequenced. This specimen belongs to a study of STAT5B mutations in CD4+ large granular lymphocyte leukemia. The germline V gene has CDR1 MDHEN and CDR2 SYDVKM. The CDR3 covers 14 residues. Trimming shortened V by 2 bases and J by 1 base, and 8 bases separated the two germline ends. Study outcomes and limitations: No patients shared main leukemic clonotypes, though about 25% appeared at low frequency elsewhere.

The chain has TRBV28 and TRBJ1-1; D unresolved. Source material: PBMCs. The sequence was obtained from a man at least 80 years old with CD4+ T-cell large granular lymphocyte leukemia. This CDR3 is CASSLRTENTEAFF. CDR3 bases: TGTGCCAGCAGTTTAAGGACTGAGAACACTGAAGCTTTCTTT.